The rows below give T cell receptor beta chains drawn from one sample of a study of blood T cell repertoires in COVID-19. Generated by immunoSEQ multiplex PCR, the TCRdb table keeps only in-frame clones and is missing some. The sample yields 140,000 to 150,000 clones, over 70% seen once. The sample consisted of peripheral blood. The source is a woman between 45 and 60 years old with acute or convalescent COVID-19. Both conserved end residues are part of each CDR3. A D gene is named only where the DNA matches it firmly. Size values are once, few and many counts, or a class for expanded clones, and some rows have none.

len	d_gene	v_gene	abundance	j_gene	CDR3aa	CDR3nt
15	-	TRBV18	once	TRBJ1-5	CASSPPGAGALPQHF	TGTGCCAGCTCACCACCCGGGGCAGGGGCTCTGCCCCAGCATTTT
15	-	TRBV5-1	-	TRBJ2-2	CASREGQANTGELFF	TGCGCCAGCAGGGAGGGCCAGGCCAACACCGGGGAGCTGTTTTTT
16	-	TRBV5-1	once	TRBJ2-1	CASSMATGVSYNEQFF	TGCGCCAGCAGCATGGCTACGGGAGTTTCCTACAATGAGCAGTTCTTC
15	-	TRBV1	-	TRBJ2-2	CTSSQLSGSIGELFF	TGCACCAGCAGCCAACTTAGCGGGAGTATCGGGGAGCTGTTTTTT
15	TRBD2	TRBV7-3	-	TRBJ2-5	CASSFSGGGSETQYF	TGTGCCAGCAGCTTCTCGGGGGGAGGTTCAGAGACCCAGTACTTC
15	-	TRBV9	-	TRBJ2-3	CASSADYTYTDTQYF	TGTGCCAGCAGCGCAGACTACACATACACAGATACGCAGTATTTT
13	TRBD2	TRBV12-3/TRBV12-4	-	TRBJ2-1	CASSGLARNEQFF	TGTGCCAGCAGTGGACTAGCTCGGAATGAGCAGTTCTTC
16	-	TRBV12-2	-	TRBJ1-2	CASRLAPRRTPYGYTF	TGTGCAAGTCGCTTAGCTCCAAGGAGGACTCCCTATGGCTACACCTTC
15	TRBD1	TRBV18	-	TRBJ1-1	CASSPSGQGGTEAFF	TGTGCCAGCTCACCCTCTGGACAGGGAGGCACTGAAGCTTTCTTT
15	TRBD2	TRBV6-4	-	TRBJ2-3	CASSLTSGGTDTQYF	TGTGCCAGCAGTCTTACTAGCGGGGGGACAGATACGCAGTATTTT
15	-	TRBV7-9	once	TRBJ2-1	CASSLAQGAYNEQFF	TGTGCCAGCAGCTTAGCACAGGGAGCCTACAATGAGCAGTTCTTC
13	-	TRBV11-1	few	TRBJ2-7	CASSFLQDYEQYF	TGTGCCAGCAGCTTCCTCCAGGACTACGAGCAGTACTTC
12	-	TRBV13	-	TRBJ1-5	CASSLGRQPQHF	TGTGCCAGCAGCTTAGGCCGTCAGCCCCAGCATTTT
14	-	TRBV24-1	few	TRBJ1-2	CATSSTGANYGYTF	TGTGCCACCAGTTCTACTGGAGCTAACTATGGCTACACCTTC
15	-	TRBV2	-	TRBJ1-1	CASSANIGNWAEAFF	TGTGCCAGCAGTGCTAATATCGGGAATTGGGCTGAAGCTTTCTTT
15	TRBD1	TRBV20-1	-	TRBJ2-5	CSASLWMTGQETQYF	TGCAGTGCTAGTTTATGGATGACAGGGCAAGAGACCCAGTACTTC
15	-	TRBV11-2	-	TRBJ2-3	CASNEPLASTDTQYF	TGTGCCAGCAACGAACCGCTAGCGAGCACAGATACGCAGTATTTT
15	TRBD2	TRBV7-9	-	TRBJ2-7	CASSLPGLAGVEQYF	TGTGCCAGCAGCTTACCGGGACTAGCGGGAGTGGAGCAGTACTTC